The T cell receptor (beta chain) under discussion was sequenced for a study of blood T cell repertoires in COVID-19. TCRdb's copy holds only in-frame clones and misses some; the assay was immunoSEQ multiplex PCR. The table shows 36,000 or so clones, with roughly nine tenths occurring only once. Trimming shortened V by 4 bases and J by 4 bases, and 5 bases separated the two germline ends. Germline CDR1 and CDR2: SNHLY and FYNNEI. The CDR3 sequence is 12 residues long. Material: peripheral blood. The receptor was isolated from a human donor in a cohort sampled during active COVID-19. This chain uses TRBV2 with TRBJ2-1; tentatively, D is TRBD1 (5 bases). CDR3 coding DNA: TGTGCCAGCAGTGGACAGTACAATGAGCAGTTCTTC. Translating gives CASSGQYNEQFF.